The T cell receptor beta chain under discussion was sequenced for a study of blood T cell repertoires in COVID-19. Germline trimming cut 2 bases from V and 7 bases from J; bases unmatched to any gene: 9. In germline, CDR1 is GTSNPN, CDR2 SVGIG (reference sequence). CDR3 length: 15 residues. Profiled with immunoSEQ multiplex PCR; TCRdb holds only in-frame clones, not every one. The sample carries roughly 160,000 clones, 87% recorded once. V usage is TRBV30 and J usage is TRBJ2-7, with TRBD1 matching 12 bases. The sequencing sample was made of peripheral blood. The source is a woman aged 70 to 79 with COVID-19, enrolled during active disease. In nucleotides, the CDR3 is TGTGCCTGGAGTCCAGGGGGACAGGGGGCTGGGGAGCAGTACTTC. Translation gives CAWSPGGQGAGEQYF.